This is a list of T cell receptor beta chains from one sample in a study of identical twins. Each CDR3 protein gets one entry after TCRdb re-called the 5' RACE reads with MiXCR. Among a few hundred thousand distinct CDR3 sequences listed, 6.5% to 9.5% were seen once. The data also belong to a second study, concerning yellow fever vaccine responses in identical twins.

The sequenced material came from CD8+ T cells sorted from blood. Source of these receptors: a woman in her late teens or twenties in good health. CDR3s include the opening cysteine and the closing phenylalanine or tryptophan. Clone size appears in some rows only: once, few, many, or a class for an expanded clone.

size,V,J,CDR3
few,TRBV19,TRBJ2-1,CASSTQGRSSYNEQFF
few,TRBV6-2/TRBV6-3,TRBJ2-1,CASRPSRGINRYEQFF
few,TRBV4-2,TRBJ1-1,CASSPGTGGAEYTEAFF
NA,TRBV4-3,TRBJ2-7,CASSQDKPYEQYF
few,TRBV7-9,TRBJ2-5,CASRSTQEGGETQYF
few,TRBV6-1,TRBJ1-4,CASSLGVLATNEKLFF
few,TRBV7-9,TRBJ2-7,CASSPSAGYEQYF
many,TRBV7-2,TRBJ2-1,CASSPLLGGLDGTEQFF
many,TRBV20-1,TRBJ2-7,CSARGQEFYEQYF
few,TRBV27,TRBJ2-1,CASSDRDSNHNEQFF
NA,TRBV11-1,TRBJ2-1,CASSLAGPGDEQFF
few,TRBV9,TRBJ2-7,CASSLFPGPLYEQYF
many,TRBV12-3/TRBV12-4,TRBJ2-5,CASSLSPGVGETQYF
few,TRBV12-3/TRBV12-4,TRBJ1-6,CASSHTRDRASPLHF
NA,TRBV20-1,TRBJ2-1,CSAHTGGPGGDEQFF
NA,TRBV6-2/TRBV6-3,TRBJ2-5,CASSRETGKETQYF
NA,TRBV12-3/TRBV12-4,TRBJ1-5,CASFTGNQPQHF
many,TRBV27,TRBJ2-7,CASSTLAGGPLSYEQYF
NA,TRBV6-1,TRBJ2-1,CASSHADFFSYNEQFF
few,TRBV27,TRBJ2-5,CASSPGTSSGETQYF
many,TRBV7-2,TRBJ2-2,CASSSFSAGELFF
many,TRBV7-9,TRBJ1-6,CASSLFGQGSYNSPLHF
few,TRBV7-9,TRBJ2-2,CASCESLNTGELFF
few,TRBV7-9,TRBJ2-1,CASSHRRVGPDNEQFF
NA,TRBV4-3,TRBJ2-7,CASSQDTGSEQYF
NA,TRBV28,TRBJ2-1,CASSPLAGYNEQFF
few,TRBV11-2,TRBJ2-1,CASRGTGSVNEQFF
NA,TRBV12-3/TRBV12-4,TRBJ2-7,CASSLSSGPSYEQYF
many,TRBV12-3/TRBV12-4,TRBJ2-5,CASSTTGVETQYF
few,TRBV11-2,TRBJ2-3,CASRGYGGSTDTQYF
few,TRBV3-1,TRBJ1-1,CASSQSTGSAEAFF
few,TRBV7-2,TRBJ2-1,CASSLGLAFFGNEQFF
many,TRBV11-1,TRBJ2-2,CASSLSGTSGRNTGELFF
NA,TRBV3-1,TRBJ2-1,CASSQERTNYNEQFF
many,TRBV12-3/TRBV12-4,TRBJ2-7,CASRQGLAGNYEQYF
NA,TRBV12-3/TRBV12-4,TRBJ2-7,CASSPGTSVNSYEQYF
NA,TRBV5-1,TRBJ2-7,CASSLGTAGSYEQYF
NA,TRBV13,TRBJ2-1,CASSYPTSGKDNEQFF
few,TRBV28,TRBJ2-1,CASSRDRPVNEQFF
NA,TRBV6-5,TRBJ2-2,CASSYSGPRTGELFF
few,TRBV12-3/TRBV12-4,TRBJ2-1,CASSFSGQGASEQFF
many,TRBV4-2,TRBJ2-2,CASSQDLGGGELFF
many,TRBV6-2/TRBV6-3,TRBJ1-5,CASRDRGYSNQPQHF
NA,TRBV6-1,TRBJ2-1,CASSTDRLSSYNEQFF
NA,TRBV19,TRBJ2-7,CASSIGLGRDYEQYF
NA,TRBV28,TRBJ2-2,CASSRAREATGELFF
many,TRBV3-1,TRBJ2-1,CASSQVTDRGTEQFF
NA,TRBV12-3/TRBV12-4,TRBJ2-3,CASSLASLGDTQYF
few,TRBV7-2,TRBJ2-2,CASSMIATGELFF
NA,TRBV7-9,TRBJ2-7,CASSQRDNLYEQYF
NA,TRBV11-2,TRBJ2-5,CASSLWPEDPQYF
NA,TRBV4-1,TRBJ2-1,CASSLLPSSNEQFF
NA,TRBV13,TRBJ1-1,CASSSRWAEAFF
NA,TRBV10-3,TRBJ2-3,CAIALTGPATDTQYF
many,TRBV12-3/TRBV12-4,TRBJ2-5,CASSLPDRGSQETQYF